These T cell receptor beta chains were read from a single sample in a study of PD-1 blockade in mismatch repair-deficient tumors. Assay: immunoSEQ multiplex PCR; the TCRdb copy retains only in-frame clones and omits some. The sample holds under 150,000 clones; around 87% are singletons and the top ten take approximately 13%. The sample was peripheral blood, taken 44 weeks after starting pembrolizumab. These receptors all stem from an adult with mismatch repair-deficient cancer. CDR3s include the opening cysteine and the closing phenylalanine or tryptophan. The D gene is left open where the match is weak. Size values are once, few and many counts, or a class for expanded clones, and some rows have none.

D | J | V | size | CDR3 | DNA
- | TRBJ2-7 | TRBV11-2 | - | CASSLGNPYEQYF | TGTGCCAGCAGCTTAGGTAACCCCTACGAGCAGTACTTC
- | TRBJ1-2 | TRBV28 | - | CASRGAGGYTF | TGTGCCAGCAGAGGTGCGGGAGGCTACACCTTC
TRBD1 | TRBJ2-3 | TRBV5-6 | - | CASSSSATGSTDTQYF | TGTGCCAGCAGCTCAAGCGCGACAGGGAGCACAGATACGCAGTATTTT
TRBD1 | TRBJ1-2 | TRBV25-1 | few | CASSETGQGAHGYTF | TGTGCCAGCAGTGAAACGGGACAGGGGGCGCATGGCTACACCTTC
- | TRBJ2-4 | TRBV27 | few | CASSLDNRIQYF | TGTGCCAGCAGTTTGGACAATCGAATTCAGTACTTC
- | TRBJ2-5 | TRBV11-3 | - | CASSLDSKETQYF | TGTGCCAGCAGCTTAGATTCTAAGGAGACCCAGTACTTC
- | TRBJ2-6 | TRBV19 | many | CASTPDEGSGANVLTF | TGTGCCAGTACCCCCGACGAGGGCTCTGGGGCCAACGTCCTGACTTTC
TRBD1 | TRBJ2-2 | TRBV15 | - | CATSRDRGLAGELFF | TGTGCCACCAGCAGAGACAGGGGGCTCGCCGGGGAGCTGTTTTTT
- | TRBJ1-1 | TRBV10-1 | - | CASSESIFGEYNTEAFF | TGCGCCAGCAGTGAGTCGATTTTTGGGGAGTACAACACTGAAGCTTTCTTT
- | TRBJ1-5 | TRBV30 | once | CAWSPRDPNQPQHF | TGTGCCTGGAGTCCTCGGGACCCCAATCAGCCCCAGCATTTT
TRBD1 | TRBJ1-2 | TRBV7-2 | once | CASTPGQGSGYTF | TGTGCCAGCACCCCGGGACAGGGCTCTGGCTACACCTTC
TRBD2 | TRBJ2-7 | TRBV18 | few | CASSPQGMTSGMAEYF | TGTGCCAGCTCACCTCAAGGGATGACTAGCGGGATGGCAGAGTACTTC
- | TRBJ2-6 | TRBV5-4 | - | CASSLVLVSGANVLTF | TGTGCCAGCAGCTTGGTTCTGGTCTCTGGGGCCAACGTCCTGACTTTC
- | TRBJ2-3 | TRBV7-2 | - | CASSLTGVALAITDTQYF | TGTGCCAGCAGCTTAACGGGGGTGGCCCTAGCGATAACAGATACGCAGTATTTT
- | TRBJ2-3 | TRBV14 | - | CASSQMRPNTDTQYF | TGTGCCAGCAGCCAAATGCGGCCTAACACAGATACGCAGTATTTT
- | TRBJ2-2 | TRBV6-5 | - | CASSRAPGELFF | TGTGCCAGCAGTCGTGCGCCCGGGGAGCTGTTTTTT
- | TRBJ1-4 | TRBV29-1 | - | CSVEAGNEKLFF | TGCAGCGTTGAGGCCGGGAATGAAAAACTGTTTTTT